This T cell receptor beta chain was identified during a study of blood T cell repertoires in COVID-19. A note on this clone: This sample includes further DNA sequences coding for the same CDR3.

Trimming shortened V by 1 base and J by 0 bases, and 6 bases separated the two germline ends. Per germline, CDR1 SEHNR and CDR2 FQNEAQ (reference sequence). The CDR3 extends over 14 amino acids. Method: immunoSEQ multiplex PCR; TCRdb's copy keeps in-frame clones and lacks some. The sample comprises fewer than 250,000 clones, 82% of which are singletons, and 4.7% rests with the top ten. The TCR sequence derives from a woman in her sixties or seventies with acute or convalescent COVID-19. Material for sequencing was peripheral blood. This chain joins TRBV7-9 and TRBJ1-1; no clear D. The CDR3 DNA reads as TGTGCCAGCAGCTTAGACTCCATGAACACTGAAGCTTTCTTT. Protein product: CASSLDSMNTEAFF.